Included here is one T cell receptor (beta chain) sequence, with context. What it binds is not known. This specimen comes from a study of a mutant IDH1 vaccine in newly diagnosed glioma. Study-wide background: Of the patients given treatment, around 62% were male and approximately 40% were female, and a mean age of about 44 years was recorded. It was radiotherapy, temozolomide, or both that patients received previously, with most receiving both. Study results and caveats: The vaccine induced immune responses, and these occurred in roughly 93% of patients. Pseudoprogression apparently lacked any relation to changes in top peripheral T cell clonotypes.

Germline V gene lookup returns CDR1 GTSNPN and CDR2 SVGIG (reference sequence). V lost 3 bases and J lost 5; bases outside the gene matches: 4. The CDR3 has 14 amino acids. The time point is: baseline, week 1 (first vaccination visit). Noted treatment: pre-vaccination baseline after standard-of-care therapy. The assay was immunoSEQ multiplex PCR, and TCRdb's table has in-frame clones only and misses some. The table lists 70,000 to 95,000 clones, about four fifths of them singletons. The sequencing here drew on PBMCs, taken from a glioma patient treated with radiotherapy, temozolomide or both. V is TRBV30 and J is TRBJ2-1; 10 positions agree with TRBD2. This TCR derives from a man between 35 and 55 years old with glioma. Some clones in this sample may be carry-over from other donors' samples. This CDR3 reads CAWRLAGRNNEQFF. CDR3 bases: TGTGCCTGGAGACTAGCGGGGCGTAACAATGAGCAGTTCTTC. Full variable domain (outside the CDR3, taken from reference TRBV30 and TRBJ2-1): SQTIHQWPATLVQPVGSPLSLECTVEGTSNPNLYWYRQAAGRGLQLLFYSVGIGQISSEVPQNLSASRPQDRQFILSSKKLLLSDSGFYLCAWRLAGRNNEQFFGPGTRLTVL.